The TCR beta chain described here comes from a study of blood T cell repertoires in COVID-19 (dated by TCRdb to 2020 to 2021). With regard to the full study: Samples covering the acute and convalescent phases of COVID-19 were provided by collaborators in the United States, Italy and Spain. The material from the prospective study consisted of cDNA or gDNA derived from T cells, B-cell-depleted T cells, or PBMCs. The dataset comprised deeply sampled blood TCRbeta repertoires from subjects exposed to, actively infected with, or recovered from COVID-19. The repertoires were released in a freely available public database meant as a resource for research on the immune response to SARS-CoV-2. Samples came from the ongoing ImmuneRACE study (first 160 participants) plus 1,254 subjects from 6 global collaborators. Nearly every sample came with metadata listing a de-identified subject ID, COVID-19 status, age in years and sex. Where available, HLA class I and class II types were taken from metadata supplied by the sample provider and were not determined by assay-based typing. General study outcomes and caveats: The quantity of clinical and demographic metadata differed by source and by participant and was supplied without curation.

TCRbeta CDR3 regions were amplified from genomic DNA by means of the immunoSEQ Assay, a bias-controlled multiplex PCR. On the authors' methods: The number of nucleated cells in each sample was estimated from the amplification of reference gene primers within the assay. To quantify the absolute abundance of each unique TCRbeta CDR3 rearrangement, sequence reads were collapsed and filtered. For each sample, productive Simpson clonality was calculated as the square root of Simpson's diversity index across productive rearrangements. In TCRdb, the immuneACCESS table is reduced to in-frame sequences with V and J assigned. These tables do not hold every clone; where another copy was compared, an unresolved V gene accounts for under half, and the others remain unexplained. Clonal size and the V and J genes are those of that table, whereas D and trimming came from the DNA. This sample gives around 52,000 clones in total; 82% of them show up just once. Approximately 20% of the sample is taken by the ten largest.

The collaborating institutions used their own protocols to collect whole blood in K2EDTA tubes. For TCRbeta analysis, collaborators shipped samples in one of three forms: frozen whole blood, isolated PBMCs, or DNA extracted from either of those sample types. The table lists this clone with a few counts. The antigen it binds to is not known. There are no base qualities to consult, and no much larger clone falls within one base. From the cysteine up to the phenylalanine, the CDR3 has a length of 14 residues. The sequence is cut down to CDR3 DNA, 42 bases in frame from base 1. At the junction V is shortened by 0 bases and J by 0 bases, with 7 bases in between. According to the germline V gene, CDR1 reads SGHRS and CDR2 reads YFSETQ.

The V and J genes are TRBV5-1 and TRBJ2-7; the D gene identity is not certain. The TCR sequence derives from a woman aged 55 to 70 with acute or convalescent COVID-19. Sequenced input: peripheral blood. The DNA reads TGCGCCAGCAGCTTGGACCCGAGCTCCTACGAGCAGTACTTC. This codes for CASSLDPSSYEQYF.